This T cell receptor beta chain derives from a study of T cells in localized non-small cell lung cancer (dated by TCRdb to about 2020). With regard to the full study: The study analyzed T cell repertoires of over 200 early-stage NSCLC patients, comparing tumors and uninvolved tumor-adjacent lungs. The cohort was made up of around 240 treatment-naive NSCLC patients whose localized lung tumors had been resected. The mean age of the NSCLC patients was roughly 70 years, with about 130 men and around 100 women. The study at large found these results: A median of 57 of the top 100 tumor clones were detected in paired uninvolved adjacent lung, and some 30 of these tumor clones were also found among the top 100 clones of the paired uninvolved adjacent lung. Because the study design was exploratory, TCR variables were selected using unadjusted p-values without false-discovery rate correction. Higher blood T cell density associated with longer overall survival, while higher adjacent-lung clonality associated with shorter survival. Because multi-region tumor sequencing was not performed, intratumor heterogeneity could not be ruled out. Uninvolved tumor-adjacent lung showed the highest T cell clonality, higher than tumor, which suggests more focused antigenic responses in the uninvolved tumor-adjacent lung.

TCR beta CDR3 regions were sequenced from DNA using the immunoSEQ Assay. Per the authors' processing: To compute T cell density, TCR beta template counts were normalized to usable DNA, which was estimated by amplifying housekeeping genes. Richness was estimated using the preseqR package, with extrapolation to 400,000 templates for PBMC samples and to 120,000 templates for tissue samples. Clonality was taken to be one minus Pielou's evenness. To identify tissue-enriched TCRs, differential abundance testing was run on productive amino-acid clonotypes with a minimum total count of 5 and an alpha of 0.1. The Jaccard Index and the Morisita Overlap Index were used to measure how much the repertoires overlapped between compartments. GLIPH grouped TCR beta CDR3s together with public tetramer-defined viral CDR3s, and a viral motif had to include at least three viral sequences and also show V-gene enrichment. TCRdb's version of the immuneACCESS table is confined to in-frame rearrangements and falls short of the full clone set. An unresolved V gene accounts for under half of the shortfall where checked; the remainder is of unknown origin. That table is the source of V, J and clone size, and D and trimming were worked out from the DNA. The sample contains around 2,500 clones, approximately 33% of them found a single time. The ten largest clonotypes hold approximately 17% of the sample.

Compared with the rest of its sample, this clone is medium-sized (0.01 to 0.1%). Its antigen is not yet known. Base qualities are not provided; no much larger clone lies one nucleotide away. At diagnosis, tumor, uninvolved tumor-adjacent lung and peripheral blood were collected and then preserved as a mix of FFPE and fresh-frozen material. Trimming takes 8 bases off V and 4 bases off J; junction bases not matched to a gene: 8. The germline V gene yields SNHLY for CDR1 and FYNNEI for CDR2. The CDR3 spans 14 residues, from the cysteine through the phenylalanine. CDR3 DNA only is kept here, 42 bases in frame from base 1.

The source material was lung tumor tissue, sampled before any cancer treatment. The chain joins TRBV2 to TRBJ1-1; 9 nucleotides in the junction match TRBD1. The source of this sequence is a female donor aged 60 or older with stage II lung adenocarcinoma. The CDR3 region has the sequence CASALQGASTEAFF. The DNA sequence follows: TGTGCCAGCGCCTTACAGGGGGCGAGCACTGAAGCTTTCTTT.